Each of the 12 T cell receptor beta chains below was sequenced from the same sample in a study of shared clonotypes between healthy human individuals. The table came from immunoSEQ multiplex PCR; TCRdb's copy has only in-frame clones and leaves some out. In the table there are under 200,000 clones, about 93% of which are singletons. The sequenced sample consisted of naive CD4+ T cells sorted from blood. Subset meaning: CD45RA+ positively selected. The source of these receptors is a woman younger than 45 in good health.

CDR3 nucleotide sequence: TGTGCCAGTAGTACGGTTGGACTCGTCGAGCAGTACTTC. Protein: CASSTVGLVEQYF. This chain joins TRBV19 and TRBJ2-7, with a weak D call TRBD2 (5 bases). V was shortened by 4 bases and J by 6 bases, with 13 bases between the two germline ends. The CDR3 is 13 amino acids. CDR1 LNHDA and CDR2 SQIVND come from the germline V gene (reference sequence).

This rearrangement joins TRBV19 to TRBJ2-3; 7 bases match TRBD2. The V and J ends lost 7 bases and 6 bases, in that order; junction bases with no gene match: 13. The CDR3 is 15 residues long. Germline V CDR1 and CDR2: LNHDA, SQIVND (reference sequence). For the CDR3, the DNA is TGTGCCAGTACCTCCGGTAGCGGGTTGTTGGATACGCAGTATTTT. Protein sequence: CASTSGSGLLDTQYF.

The chain recombines TRBV5-1 with TRBJ2-1; 7 bases map to TRBD2. After removal of 4 bases from V and 2 bases from J, the junction contained 3 bases not matched to a gene. Germline V gene sequence: CDR1 SGHRS, CDR2 YFSETQ. CDR3 size: 14 residues. CDR3 loop: CASSQAGTYNEQFF. DNA of the CDR3: TGCGCCAGCAGCCAAGCGGGGACCTACAATGAGCAGTTCTTC.

This clone was seen a few times. The chain's CDR3 is CASSPRTAMRPYEQYF. CDR3 coding DNA: TGCGCCAGCAGCCCCCGGACAGCCATGCGACCCTACGAGCAGTACTTC. J is TRBJ2-7 and V is TRBV4-1; TRBD1 is a possible D gene (6 bases). Germline CDR1 and CDR2: MGHRA and YSYEKL. The CDR3 contains 16 residues. Trimming stripped 4 bases from V and 2 bases from J, with 18 bases between.

This clone was seen only once. The chain is built from TRBV10-3 and TRBJ2-1; TRBD2 matches 8 bases. The junction had 4 bases not matched to a gene; V was cut back by 11 bases and J by 7 bases. Germline values: CDR1 ENHRY, CDR2 SYGVKD. This CDR3 is 11 amino acids long. CDR3 sequence reads: CAQGTRNEQFF. The DNA of the CDR3 is TGTGCCCAAGGGACTAGGAATGAGCAGTTCTTC.

V usage is TRBV7-9 and J usage is TRBJ2-4, with D possibly TRBD1 on 5 matching bases. The CDR3 sequence is 13 residues long. Germline CDR1 SEHNR, CDR2 FQNEAQ (reference sequence). V dropped 5 bases and J dropped 4 bases, with 9 bases sitting between them. This chain's CDR3 is CASSDSDKNIQYF. CDR3 coding DNA: TGTGCCAGCAGCGACAGCGATAAAAACATTCAGTACTTC.

The chain carries TRBV5-8 and TRBJ1-5; no clear D. Germline CDR1 is SGHTS and CDR2 is YDEGEE. V shed 0 bases and J shed 5 bases, with 6 bases lying between them. CDR3 length equals 13 residues. The CDR3 DNA sequence: TGTGCCAGCAGCTTGGCTGGGGATCAGCCCCAGCATTTT. It yields the protein CASSLAGDQPQHF.

The chain couples TRBV5-1 to TRBJ2-5, with 9 bases that match TRBD2. Germline assignment: CDR1 SGHRS and CDR2 YFSETQ. V was pared by 4 bases and J by 6 bases, with 10 bases of the junction left unmatched. The CDR3 runs 15 residues. The CDR3 DNA follows: TGCGCCAGCAGCCATATAGCGGGAGCGGCGAAGACCCAGTACTTC. Translation gives CASSHIAGAAKTQYF.

The chain couples TRBV5-1 to TRBJ2-7, with TRBD2 as a possible D gene (6 bases). The V gene lost 3 bases and the J gene lost 4 bases, with 14 bases spanning the gap. This CDR3 comprises 14 residues. Germline assignment: CDR1 SGHRS and CDR2 YFSETQ. The CDR3 here is CASSSGGGDYEQYF. The CDR3 nucleotides are TGCGCCAGCAGCTCGGGTGGCGGGGATTACGAGCAGTACTTC.

This clone is a singleton in its sample. The chain combines TRBV6-6 with TRBJ2-3, with TRBD1 matching 9 bases. CDR1 MNHNY and CDR2 SVGAGI come from the germline V gene (reference sequence). This CDR3 region has 14 residues. Trimming at V came to 2 bases and at J to 7 bases, leaving 4 bases not matched to a gene. The DNA for the CDR3 is TGTGCCAGCAGTTACAGGACAGGGGATTATACGCAGTATTTT. Protein product: CASSYRTGDYTQYF.

The chain carries TRBV30 and TRBJ1-2; TRBD1 might be the D (6 bases). Trimming cost V 4 bases and J 8 bases, with 26 bases left between them. The CDR3 runs 16 residues. Germline V gene sequence: CDR1 GTSNPN, CDR2 SVGIG (reference sequence). This CDR3 is CAWTPWGAEPLGGYTF. The CDR3 DNA is TGTGCCTGGACTCCTTGGGGGGCGGAACCGTTAGGCGGCTACACCTTC.

The chain is built from TRBV18 and TRBJ1-1; 7 bases map to TRBD1. Germline CDR1 reads KGHSH; CDR2 reads LQKENI. This CDR3 has 14 amino acids. With 3 bases clipped from V and 3 bases from J, the junction kept 4 bases outside the gene matches. CDR3 nucleotide sequence: TGTGCCAGCTCACCTTTTCAGGGGGACACTGAAGCTTTCTTT. It encodes CASSPFQGDTEAFF.